The 27 T cell receptor beta chains in this list originate from one sample, sequenced in a study of cytomegalovirus exposure and HLA in healthy donors. 60 Vbeta and 13 Jbeta primers were used in PCR. Profiling relied on immunoSEQ multiplex PCR, and the TCRdb table lists in-frame clones only, not all of them. The repertoire holds about 270,000 clones, with around two thirds as singletons. Material for sequencing was PBMCs. The source is a female donor in good health and CMV-seronegative.

The chain joins TRBV6-4 to TRBJ2-1; D is possibly TRBD1 (6 bases). Between the trimmed V and J ends, which lost 0 bases and 3 bases, there was a span of 9 bases. CDR1 MRHNA and CDR2 SNTAGT come from the germline V gene. CDR3 length: 15 amino acids. The CDR3, as DNA: TGTGCCAGCAGTGACTCCGAAGGGGGCTACAATGAGCAGTTCTTC. Translated, it gives CASSDSEGGYNEQFF.

The genes are TRBV6-5 and TRBJ1-2; D is uncertain. The germline V and J ends were trimmed by 2 bases and 3 bases, with 7 bases remaining between them. The CDR3 is made up of 13 amino acids. Germline V gene data show CDR1 as MNHEY and CDR2 as SVGAGI. The CDR3 reads CASSYEPYYGYTF. CDR3 in DNA: TGTGCCAGCAGTTACGAGCCGTACTATGGCTACACCTTC.

This clone turned up a few times. The rearrangement links TRBV6-1 to TRBJ2-7; 8 bases are a match to TRBD1. Germline trimming cut 2 bases from V and 2 bases from J; bases unmatched to any gene: 2. Germline CDR1 is MNHNS and CDR2 is SASEGT. This CDR3 has 14 amino acids. The CDR3 protein is CASSEPGGAYEQYF. CDR3 DNA sequence: TGTGCCAGCAGTGAACCAGGGGGCGCCTACGAGCAGTACTTC.

CDR3 in amino acids: CASSFREYTEAFF. DNA of the CDR3: TGTGCCAGCAGCTTCAGGGAATACACTGAAGCTTTCTTT. The V call is TRBV5-6, the J call TRBJ1-1, with TRBD1 as a possible D gene (5 bases). The CDR3 is 13 residues long. Germline lookup yields CDR1 SGHDT and CDR2 YYEEEE. Deletions cut 2 bases from V and 3 bases from J, with 8 bases between.

The J gene is TRBJ2-5, the V gene TRBV27; 8 bases are shared with TRBD2. Looked up from germline, CDR1 is MNHEY and CDR2 is SMNVEV (reference sequence). This CDR3 is built from 14 residues. The V and J ends lost 2 bases and 5 bases, in that order; junction bases with no gene match: 4. As DNA, the CDR3 is TGTGCCAGCAGTTTAGCGGGAGGAGGTGAGACCCAGTACTTC. Amino acids: CASSLAGGGETQYF.

This clone was observed a few times. The rearrangement links TRBV5-1 to TRBJ2-7; D possibly corresponds to TRBD1 (6 bases). This CDR3 region has 15 residues. The V gene lost 1 base and the J gene lost 9 bases, with 20 bases spanning the gap. The V gene's germline CDR1 is SGHRS and CDR2 YFSETQ. CDR3: CASSLYEGDNLGQYF. The CDR3 bases are TGCGCCAGCAGCTTGTATGAAGGGGACAACCTCGGGCAGTACTTC.

The chain combines TRBV9 with TRBJ2-1, with 10 bases matching TRBD2. This CDR3 comprises 17 residues. With V trimmed by 3 bases and J by 5 bases, 11 bases remained unmatched. The germline gives CDR1 SGDLS, CDR2 YYNGEE. The CDR3 DNA follows: TGTGCCAGCAGCGGCGGAGCGGGAGGGCCTAGTCACAATGAGCAGTTCTTC. It yields the protein CASSGGAGGPSHNEQFF.

The V gene is TRBV25-1, the J gene TRBJ2-3, with a possible D match to TRBD1 (6 bases). V was pared by 4 bases and J by 0 bases, with 11 bases between. Per germline, CDR1 MGHDK and CDR2 SYGVNS. The CDR3 is 15 residues long. Here the CDR3 reads CASSGDIPSTDTQYF. The CDR3, as DNA: TGTGCCAGCAGTGGGGACATTCCCAGCACAGATACGCAGTATTTT.

The chain links TRBV13 to TRBJ1-4, with D tentatively TRBD1 (5 bases). The CDR3 loop spans 15 amino acids. The ends were cut back, 1 base at V and 5 bases at J, with 11 bases in the middle. CDR1 and CDR2 from the germline V gene are PRHDT and FYEKMQ (reference sequence). DNA for the CDR3: TGTGCCAGCAGCTTAGTGCAGGGCCGAAATGAAAAACTGTTTTTT. Its protein product is CASSLVQGRNEKLFF.

CDR3 in amino acids: CASSARLAGMQYF. As DNA, the CDR3 is TGTGCCAGCAGCGCCCGATTAGCGGGAATGCAGTATTTT. The chain carries TRBV9 and TRBJ2-3, with 8 bases identical to TRBD2. Germline V gives CDR1 SGDLS, CDR2 YYNGEE. Trimming at V came to 3 bases and at J to 11 bases, leaving 8 bases not matched to a gene. CDR3 size: 13 residues.

In regard to this clone: The same CDR3 arises from other DNA sequences in this sample as well. The rearrangement joins TRBV19 to TRBJ2-7; 7 bases fit TRBD1. Germline V gene sequence: CDR1 LNHDA, CDR2 SQIVND (reference sequence). This CDR3 contains 14 residues. The junction had 5 bases not matched to a gene; V was cut back by 2 bases and J by 4 bases. In nucleotides, the CDR3 is TGTGCCAGTAGTATAAAGGGGGCAGGATACGAGCAGTACTTC. Amino acid sequence: CASSIKGAGYEQYF.

The chain has TRBV4-1 and TRBJ1-5; 8 nucleotides align to TRBD1. Germline trimming cut 1 base from V and 7 bases from J; bases unmatched to any gene: 6. This CDR3 region has 15 residues. Per the germline V gene, CDR1 is MGHRA and CDR2 is YSYEKL. The CDR3 DNA reads TGCGCCAGCAGCCAAGTCCAGGGGGCAAGACAGCCCCAGCATTTT. Protein sequence: CASSQVQGARQPQHF.

The chain joins TRBV10-2 to TRBJ1-4; D not certain. CDR1 and CDR2 (germline): WSHSY, SAAADI. This CDR3 has 12 residues. V lost 4 bases and J 5 bases, leaving 5 bases between the germline ends. The CDR3 loop reads CASSASNEKLFF. Written as DNA, the CDR3 is TGCGCCAGCAGTGCTTCGAATGAAAAACTGTTTTTT.

The chain links TRBV10-1 to TRBJ1-6; no firm D call. The CDR3 length is 15 residues. CDR1 is WNHNN, CDR2 SYGVQD, per germline (reference sequence). V was clipped by 0 bases and J by 7 bases, with 10 bases between them. CDR3 residues: CASSESRGRNSPLHF. The DNA of the CDR3 is TGCGCCAGCAGTGAGTCCCGGGGTCGAAATTCACCCCTCCACTTT.

The V gene is TRBV18, the J gene TRBJ1-1, with D possibly matching TRBD1 (5 bases). The germline V gene encodes CDR1 KGHSH and CDR2 LQKENI. The CDR3 is made up of 14 amino acids. V shed 3 bases and J shed 0 bases, with 8 bases lying between them. The CDR3 reads CASSPGQVNTEAFF. DNA for the CDR3: TGTGCCAGCTCACCGGGGCAGGTGAACACTGAAGCTTTCTTT.

This chain connects TRBV27 to TRBJ1-1; 7 bases map to TRBD1. Germline trimming cut 8 bases from V and 4 bases from J; bases unmatched to any gene: 10. The CDR3 is 14 amino acids. Germline-derived CDR1 and CDR2 are MNHEY and SMNVEV (reference sequence). The CDR3 nucleotides are TGTGCCAGCGCGACGTTCCGGGACAGCACTGAAGCTTTCTTT. Protein: CASATFRDSTEAFF.

The chain carries TRBV7-2 and TRBJ1-2; tentatively, D is TRBD1 (5 bases). The V end lost 2 bases, the J end lost 11 bases, and 12 bases lay between the germline ends. Germline V CDR1 and CDR2: SGHTA, FQGNSA. The CDR3 extends over 12 amino acids. Here the CDR3 DNA reads TGTGCCAGCAGCTTAAGGGCAGGGAATTACACCTTC. This gives the protein CASSLRAGNYTF.

In this sample, this clone turned up a few times. CDR3 DNA sequence: TGTGCCACCAGCAGAGTTGGTAGCGGGAGTGCCGACGAGCAGTACTTC. Translation gives CATSRVGSGSADEQYF. The chain uses TRBV15 and TRBJ2-7; 9 bases match TRBD2. CDR3 length: 16 amino acids. From germline, CDR1 is LNHNV and CDR2 YYDKDF (reference sequence). V lost 1 base, J lost 5 bases, and 9 bases stayed unmatched. Variable domain in full (rest from reference TRBV15 and TRBJ2-7): DAMVIQNPRYQVTQFGKPVTLSCSQTLNHNVMYWYQQKSSQAPKLLFHYYDKDFNNEADTPDNFQSRRPNTSFCFLDIRSPGLGDTAMYLCATSRVGSGSADEQYFGPGTRLTVT.

This chain joins TRBV5-4 and TRBJ2-3, with 14 bases identical to TRBD2. Germline V gives CDR1 SGHNT, CDR2 YYREEE (reference sequence). Losses at the gene ends were 0 bases for V and 5 bases for J; bases not matched to a gene: 11. The CDR3 length is 19 residues. The CDR3 loop is CASSLGPTGLAGEGDTQYF. The DNA for the CDR3 is TGTGCCAGCAGCTTGGGCCCTACGGGACTAGCGGGAGAGGGAGATACGCAGTATTTT.

The chain couples TRBV19 to TRBJ1-1; 8 bases are a match to TRBD1. Trimming removed 6 bases from V and 4 bases from J; junction bases left unmatched: 7. The CDR3 consists of 14 residues. CDR1 and CDR2 from the germline V gene are LNHDA and SQIVND (reference sequence). For the CDR3, the DNA is TGTGCCAGTAGCCTTTGGACAGGGAGCACTGAAGCTTTCTTT. It translates to CASSLWTGSTEAFF. Filled out from reference TRBV19 and TRBJ1-1, the complete variable domain reads DGGITQSPKYLFRKEGQNVTLSCEQNLNHDAMYWYRQDPGQGLRLIYYSQIVNDFQKGDIAEGYSVSREKKESFPLTVTSAQKNPTAFYLCASSLWTGSTEAFFGQGTRLTVV.

This clone was detected a few times. The rearrangement joins TRBV4-1 to TRBJ2-7; 14 bases fit TRBD2. The CDR3 covers 16 residues. In germline, CDR1 is MGHRA, CDR2 YSYEKL. Trimming cost V 4 bases and J 2 bases; bases outside gene matches: 4. The CDR3 nucleotides read TGCGCCAGCAGCCCGGGACTAGCGGGAGTTCCCTACGAGCAGTACTTC. It yields the protein CASSPGLAGVPYEQYF.

The rearrangement links TRBV4-1 to TRBJ2-1; 10 bases agree with TRBD2. The germline gives CDR1 MGHRA, CDR2 YSYEKL. The CDR3 covers 14 residues. V dropped 7 bases and J dropped 6; count of bases not matched to a gene: 6. CDR3 sequence reads: CASTIASGSNEQFF. In nucleotides, the CDR3 is TGCGCCAGCACGATCGCTAGCGGGAGCAATGAGCAGTTCTTC.

V is TRBV4-2 and J is TRBJ2-5; 8 bases line up with TRBD2. This CDR3 comprises 14 residues. Trimming cost V 3 bases and J 6 bases; bases outside gene matches: 6. CDR1 is LGHNA and CDR2 is YNFKEQ in the germline V gene. Here the CDR3 reads CASSQTTGGKTQYF. For the CDR3, the DNA is TGTGCCAGCAGCCAGACGACGGGGGGGAAGACCCAGTACTTC.

V is TRBV28 and J is TRBJ2-7; TRBD2 might be the D (6 bases). CDR3 length: 14 residues. Trimming stripped 4 bases from V and 0 bases from J, with 10 bases between. Per the germline V gene, CDR1 is MDHEN and CDR2 is SYDVKM. DNA of the CDR3: TGTGCCAGCAGTTGGGACTCAATCTCCTACGAGCAGTACTTC. Its translation: CASSWDSISYEQYF. Together with reference TRBV28 and TRBJ2-7, the CDR3 gives the full variable domain: DVKVTQSSRYLVKRTGEKVFLECVQDMDHENMFWYRQDPGLGLRLIYFSYDVKMKEKGDIPEGYSVSREKKERFSLILESASTNQTSMYLCASSWDSISYEQYFGPGTRLTVT.

V is TRBV5-6 and J is TRBJ2-7, with D possibly TRBD2 on 5 matching bases. The CDR3 spans 14 residues. Germline V gene sequence: CDR1 SGHDT, CDR2 YYEEEE. The germline V and J ends were trimmed by 0 bases and 2 bases, with 9 bases remaining between them. The CDR3: CASSLGGSAYEQYF. The CDR3 bases are TGTGCCAGCAGCTTGGGTGGTAGCGCCTACGAGCAGTACTTC.

The chain is built from TRBV5-4 and TRBJ1-2; a possible D gene is TRBD1 (5 bases). The V gene's germline CDR1 is SGHNT and CDR2 YYREEE (reference sequence). V lost 2 bases, J lost 3 bases, and 14 bases lay in between. The CDR3 covers 15 residues. The CDR3 here is CASSFFSRGDYGYTF. As DNA, the CDR3 is TGTGCCAGCAGCTTTTTTTCACGGGGGGACTATGGCTACACCTTC.

As regards this clone: Compared with germline, one end of the junction differs, possibly owing to a read error. This chain uses TRBV7-9 with TRBJ2-1; TRBD2 agrees at 10 bases. CDR1 is SEHNR, CDR2 FQNEAQ, per germline (reference sequence). There are 16 residues in the CDR3. The CDR3 nucleotides are TGTTCCAGCAGCTTAGTAGAGACTAGCGGGCAGAATGAGCAGTTCTTC. Translating it yields CSSSLVETSGQNEQFF.